This T cell receptor (beta chain) was captured by sequencing in a study of blood T cell repertoires in COVID-19. Across the study: Acute and convalescent COVID-19 samples came from the United States, Italy and Spain. T cells, B-cell-depleted T cells, or PBMCs provided the cDNA or gDNA that served as material.

In the study's own analysis: Estimates of nucleated cell counts were drawn from the amplification of reference gene primers. Some clones are missing from TCRdb's copy, which holds only in-frame ones; the method was immunoSEQ multiplex PCR. The DNA was the basis for D and trimming; V, J and clone size are from that table. The sample shows roughly 130,000 clones, approximately 88% of them seen only once. CDR1 and CDR2 (germline): SGDLS, YYNGEE. The CDR3 is 14 residues long. The V and J ends lost 3 bases and 4 bases, in that order; junction bases with no gene match: 7. This clonotype originated in a woman in her 30s who had recovered from COVID-19. The sequencing sample was made of peripheral blood. The chain is built from TRBV9 and TRBJ2-7; TRBD1 aligns across 7 bases. The DNA for the CDR3 is TGTGCCAGCAGCGCCACAGGGGATAGGTACGAGCAGTACTTC. Translating it yields CASSATGDRYEQYF.